This T cell receptor (beta chain) was recovered during a study of cytomegalovirus exposure and HLA in healthy donors. The PCR had 60 Vbeta and 13 Jbeta primers. Profiled with immunoSEQ multiplex PCR; TCRdb holds only in-frame clones, not every one. Of about 100,000 clones in the sample, 76% are singletons; the top ten hold around 4.1%. Concerning this clone: The antigen remains undetermined.

General study results and limits: At a 0.05 false discovery rate, a later analysis found 18,000 or so TCR beta sequences to be associated with HLA alleles. Among the sequence variants, a highly shared cluster was likely an artifact of sequencing. The availability of immune exposure information extended only to CMV serostatus. A few V segments could not be told apart, such as TRBV6-2 and TRBV6-3, and were left out.

CDR3 length equals 14 residues. Germline assignment: CDR1 MNHEY and CDR2 SMNVEV (reference sequence). V lost 2 bases and J 7 bases, leaving 12 bases between the germline ends. The clonotype originates from a man between 40 and 49 years old in good health and CMV-seronegative. The rearrangement joins TRBV27 to TRBJ1-5; D possibly corresponds to TRBD1 (5 bases). Material: PBMCs. This CDR3 is CASSLMGGDQPQHF. CDR3 nucleotide sequence: TGTGCCAGCAGTTTAATGGGGGGAGACCAGCCCCAGCATTTT.